What follows are 13 T cell receptor beta chains derived from one specimen sequenced in a study of shared clonotypes between healthy human individuals. Using immunoSEQ multiplex PCR, the repertoire was profiled, and TCRdb retains in-frame clones only, with some absent. The sample lists over a million clones; around 97% were seen once. The sequencing input was naive CD4+ T cells sorted from blood. Subset indicated: CD45RA+ positively selected. The receptors were sampled from a young man in good health.

The CDR3, as DNA: TGCAGCGTTGGCCTCGAGGTTCAGACCCAGTACTTC. Encoded protein: CSVGLEVQTQYF. The V gene is TRBV29-1, the J gene TRBJ2-5; D gene unclear. The V gene lost 4 bases and the J gene lost 6 bases, with 12 bases spanning the gap. From germline, CDR1 is SQVTM and CDR2 ANQGSEA. The CDR3 consists of 12 residues.

The chain employs TRBV7-3 and TRBJ2-1; D tentatively fits TRBD1 or TRBD2 (6 bases each). CDR1 SGHTA and CDR2 FQGTGA come from the germline V gene. This CDR3 spans 18 amino acids. V was cut by 1 base and J by 2 bases, with 18 bases left in between. The CDR3 sequence: CASSLMFGGQGTYNEQFF. DNA of the CDR3: TGTGCCAGCAGCTTAATGTTTGGAGGGCAGGGGACCTACAATGAGCAGTTCTTC.

The V gene is TRBV11-2, the J gene TRBJ2-5, with D possibly matching TRBD2 (5 bases). The CDR3 length is 11 residues. The ends were cut back, 1 base at V and 9 bases at J, with 6 bases in the middle. Germline V gene sequence: CDR1 SGHAT, CDR2 FQNNGV. CDR3 coding DNA: TGTGCCAGCAGCTTAGCGGAGGCCCAGTACTTC. Its translation is CASSLAEAQYF. The variable domain in full, completed from reference TRBV11-2 and TRBJ2-5, reads EAGVAQSPRYKIIEKRQSVAFWCNPISGHATLYWYQQILGQGPKLLIQFQNNGVVDDSQLPKDRFSAERLKGVDSTLKIQPAKLEDSAVYLCASSLAEAQYFGPGTRLLVL.

The chain carries TRBV7-2 and TRBJ2-6; D is perhaps TRBD1 (5 bases). CDR3 length: 15 residues. Germline CDR1 is SGHTA and CDR2 is FQGNSA. The germline V and J ends were trimmed by 5 bases and 4 bases, with 12 bases remaining between them. CDR3 coding DNA: TGTGCCAGCAGCGCCCAGGGCTCCGGGGCCAACGTCCTGACTTTC. Translating it yields CASSAQGSGANVLTF.

This chain links TRBV30 with TRBJ2-7, with D uncertain. CDR1 is GTSNPN and CDR2 is SVGIG in the germline V gene (reference sequence). The CDR3 covers 12 residues. The V end was cut by 0 bases, the J end by 7 bases, with 10 bases between. The CDR3 DNA is TGTGCCTGGAGTGTATTCGGGCGGGAGCAGTACTTC. It is translated as CAWSVFGREQYF. Full variable domain (missing parts from reference TRBV30 and TRBJ2-7): SQTIHQWPATLVQPVGSPLSLECTVEGTSNPNLYWYRQAAGRGLQLLFYSVGIGQISSEVPQNLSASRPQDRQFILSSKKLLLSDSGFYLCAWSVFGREQYFGPGTRLTVT.

This clone appeared a single time. The gene calls are TRBV15 and TRBJ1-1; D gene uncertain. Trimming took off 8 bases at V and 1 base at J, with 14 bases between the two ends. The CDR3 length is 14 residues. Germline CDR1 LNHNV, CDR2 YYDKDF (reference sequence). The CDR3 region is CATQGRRQNTEAFF. Here the CDR3 DNA reads TGTGCCACCCAAGGCAGGAGACAGAACACTGAAGCTTTCTTT.

The chain carries TRBV27 and TRBJ1-4; D is ambiguous. The germline V gene encodes CDR1 MNHEY and CDR2 SMNVEV (reference sequence). The CDR3 contains 15 residues. V was pared by 6 bases and J by 4 bases, with 15 bases between. The CDR3 DNA reads as TGTGCCAGCAGAATCCTCCGGGGTAATAATGAAAAACTGTTTTTT. Residues: CASRILRGNNEKLFF.

The chain couples TRBV10-3 to TRBJ2-1, with TRBD2 as a possible D gene (5 bases). The V gene lost 2 bases and the J gene lost 6 bases, with 14 bases spanning the gap. The germline gives CDR1 ENHRY, CDR2 SYGVKD. This CDR3 has 15 residues. The CDR3: CAISENLPAANEQFF. DNA of the CDR3: TGTGCCATCAGTGAGAACCTACCAGCGGCCAATGAGCAGTTCTTC.

This clone was recorded only once. This chain links TRBV19 with TRBJ2-7; D is undetermined. The germline CDR1 and CDR2 sequences are LNHDA and SQIVND (reference sequence). The CDR3 runs to 12 residues. V lost 5 bases and J lost 2, with 7 bases in between. CDR3 in DNA: TGTGCCAGTAGTTCTAGTCCCTACGAGCAGTACTTC. This translates into CASSSSPYEQYF.

This sequence joins TRBV7-6 and TRBJ2-3; tentatively, D is TRBD2 (6 bases). Per germline, CDR1 SGHVS and CDR2 FNYEAQ. The V end lost 5 bases, the J end lost 2 bases, and 11 bases lay between the germline ends. This CDR3 region has 14 residues. In DNA form, the CDR3 reads TGTGCCAGCAGCAACCGGGACTCCACAGATACGCAGTATTTT. Translating it yields CASSNRDSTDTQYF.

This chain links TRBV4-3 with TRBJ2-2, with 12 positions matching TRBD2. The length of the CDR3 is 16 residues. Trimming removed 2 bases from V and 3 bases from J; junction bases left unmatched: 1. The germline V gene encodes CDR1 LGHNA and CDR2 YSLEER. The CDR3 bases are TGCGCCAGCAGCCAACTAGCGGGAGGGTACACCGGGGAGCTGTTTTTT. Translated, it gives CASSQLAGGYTGELFF.

The chain links TRBV5-1 to TRBJ2-1, with D unclear. Germline CDR1 reads SGHRS; CDR2 reads YFSETQ. This CDR3 region has 14 residues. With 0 bases removed from V and 6 bases from J, the gap between germline ends came to 10 bases. The CDR3 DNA reads as TGCGCCAGCAGCTTGGTTACAAGCCGCAATGAGCAGTTCTTC. Translated, it gives CASSLVTSRNEQFF.

This chain connects TRBV11-2 to TRBJ2-2; D unresolved. Per germline, CDR1 SGHAT and CDR2 FQNNGV. V lost 5 bases, J lost 5 bases, and 15 bases lay in between. CDR3 length: 15 amino acids. The CDR3 DNA reads as TGTGCCAGCAGCCCAAGCAGGACCCAGACCGGGGAGCTGTTTTTT. Protein product: CASSPSRTQTGELFF.